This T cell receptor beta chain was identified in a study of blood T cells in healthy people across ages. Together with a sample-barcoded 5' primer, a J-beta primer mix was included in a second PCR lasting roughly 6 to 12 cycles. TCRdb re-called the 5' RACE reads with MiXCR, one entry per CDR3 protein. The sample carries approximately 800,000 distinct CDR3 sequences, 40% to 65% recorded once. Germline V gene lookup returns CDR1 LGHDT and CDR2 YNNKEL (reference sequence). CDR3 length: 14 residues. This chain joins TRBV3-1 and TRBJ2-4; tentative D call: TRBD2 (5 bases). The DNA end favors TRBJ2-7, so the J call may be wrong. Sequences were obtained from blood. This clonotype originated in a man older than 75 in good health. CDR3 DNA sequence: TGTGCCAGCAGCCTCCAGCGGTCCCCCTACGAGCAGTACTTC. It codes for CASSLQRSPYEQYF.